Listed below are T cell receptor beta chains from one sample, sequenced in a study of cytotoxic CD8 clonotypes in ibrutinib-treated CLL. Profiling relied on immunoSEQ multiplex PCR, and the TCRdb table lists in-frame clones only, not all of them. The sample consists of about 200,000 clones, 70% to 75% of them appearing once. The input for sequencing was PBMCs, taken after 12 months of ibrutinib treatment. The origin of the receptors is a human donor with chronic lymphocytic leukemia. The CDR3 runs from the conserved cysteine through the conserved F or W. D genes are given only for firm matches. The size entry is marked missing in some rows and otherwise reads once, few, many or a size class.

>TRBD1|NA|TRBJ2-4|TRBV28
TGTGCCAGCAGTTACACTCACAGGGGGGAGATAGACATTCAGTACTTC
CASSYTHRGEIDIQYF
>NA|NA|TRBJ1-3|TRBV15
TGTGCCACCAGCAGAGGTGGACAGTGGAGCTCTGGAAACACCATATATTTT
CATSRGGQWSSGNTIYF
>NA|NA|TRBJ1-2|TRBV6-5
TGTGCCAGCAGGCTGATCGTGGGGGGCTACACCTTC
CASRLIVGGYTF
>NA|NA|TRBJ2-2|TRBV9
TGTGCCAGCAGCGTAGATCAACCTCGAACCGGGGAGCTGTTTTTT
CASSVDQPRTGELFF
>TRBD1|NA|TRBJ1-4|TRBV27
TGTGCCAGCAGAGGGACAGGGCGGAGCGAAAAACTGTTTTTT
CASRGTGRSEKLFF
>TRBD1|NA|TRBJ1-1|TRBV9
TGTGCCAGCGGCACAGGGGGTGTAGCTTTCTTT
CASGTGGVAFF
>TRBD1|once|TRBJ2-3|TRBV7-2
TGTGCCAGCAGATTCCTGGGACAGGCCACAGATACGCAGTATTTT
CASRFLGQATDTQYF
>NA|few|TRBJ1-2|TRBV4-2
TGTGCCAGCAGCCAAGATGTTGTGAGGGATGACTATGGCTACACCTTC
CASSQDVVRDDYGYTF
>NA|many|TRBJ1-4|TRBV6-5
TGTGCCAGCAGCCGGGGTGAAAAACTGTTTTTT
CASSRGEKLFF
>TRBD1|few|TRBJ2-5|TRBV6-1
TGTGCCAGCAGTGAAATGATGGGACAGGGTGCGGAGACCCAGTACTTC
CASSEMMGQGAETQYF
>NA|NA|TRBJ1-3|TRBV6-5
TGTGCCAGCAGTTATGAGGGATCGGCTGGAAACACCATATATTTT
CASSYEGSAGNTIYF
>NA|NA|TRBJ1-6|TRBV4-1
TGCGCCAGCAGCCAAGATACCCATCTGGGGTCACCCCTCCACTTT
CASSQDTHLGSPLHF
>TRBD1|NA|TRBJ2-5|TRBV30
TGTGCCTGGAGTGTCCTGGACAGGGGGCCGGTTGAGACCCAGTACTTC
CAWSVLDRGPVETQYF
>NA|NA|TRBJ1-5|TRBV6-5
TGTGCCAGCAGACAAACTAGCAATCAGCCCCAGCATTTT
CASRQTSNQPQHF
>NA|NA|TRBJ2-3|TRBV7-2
TGTGCCAGCAGCCGTTTTTCCCCTAGCACAGATACGCAGTATTTT
CASSRFSPSTDTQYF
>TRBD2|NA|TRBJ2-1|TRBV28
TGTGCCAGCAGGTCCCTAGCGGTAATGGTGGACAATGAGCAGTTCTTC
CASRSLAVMVDNEQFF
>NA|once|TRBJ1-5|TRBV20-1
TGCAGTGCTATGGGGTCGGAGCCCCAGCATTTT
CSAMGSEPQHF
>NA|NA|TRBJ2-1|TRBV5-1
TGCGCCAGCAGCCCCTCTGGGCCCTACAATGAGCAGTTCTTC
CASSPSGPYNEQFF
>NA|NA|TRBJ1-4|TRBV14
TGTGCCAGCAGCCAAGTCGGAGTTCTCGATGAAAAACTGTTTTTT
CASSQVGVLDEKLFF
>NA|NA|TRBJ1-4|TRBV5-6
TGTGCCAGCGCCGTCCTGGGGGGCGAGAATGAAAAACTGTTTTTT
CASAVLGGENEKLFF
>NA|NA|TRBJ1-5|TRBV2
TGTGCCAGCAGCCAAACAGATCAGCCCCAGCATTTT
CASSQTDQPQHF
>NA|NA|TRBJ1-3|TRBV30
TGTGCCTGGGGCCTTGCGGGCAGGGGAGTATTCTCTGGAAACACCATATATTTT
CAWGLAGRGVFSGNTIYF
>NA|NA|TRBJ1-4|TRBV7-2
TGTGCCAGCAGCTTTGCAGGGTATTGGAATGAAAAACTGTTTTTT
CASSFAGYWNEKLFF
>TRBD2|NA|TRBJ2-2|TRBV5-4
TGTGCCAGCAGCTTGGTTGCGGGGGGCTCCGGGGAGCTGTTTTTT
CASSLVAGGSGELFF
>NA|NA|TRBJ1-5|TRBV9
TGTGCCAGCAGCGCGGGGGTGGGACATAGTCAGCCCCAGCATTTT
CASSAGVGHSQPQHF
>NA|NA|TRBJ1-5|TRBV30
TGTGCCTGGAGTAAGGCCGGGGCTCAGCCCCAGCATTTT
CAWSKAGAQPQHF
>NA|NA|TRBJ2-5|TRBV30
TGTGCCTGGGACTCGCAGCGCCGACCCCAAGAGACCCAGTACTTC
CAWDSQRRPQETQYF
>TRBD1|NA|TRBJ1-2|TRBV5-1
TGCGCCAGCAGCTTGGGTGGGACAGGACCTGGCTACACCTTC
CASSLGGTGPGYTF
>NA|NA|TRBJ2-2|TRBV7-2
TGTGCCAGCAGCCCCGGAAGGAGACGGGTCACCGGGGAGCTGTTTTTT
CASSPGRRRVTGELFF
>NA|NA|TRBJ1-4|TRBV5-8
TGTGCCAGCAGCTTGGGACAGGCTATCTCTAATGAAAAACTGTTTTTT
CASSLGQAISNEKLFF
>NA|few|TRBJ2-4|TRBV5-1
TGCGCCAGCAGTGTGGGGGCGGGTGCCAAAAACATTCAGTACTTC
CASSVGAGAKNIQYF
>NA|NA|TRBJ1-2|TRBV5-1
TGCGCCAGCAGCTTTGAGGGGGACTATGGCTACACCTTC
CASSFEGDYGYTF
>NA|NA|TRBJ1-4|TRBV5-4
TGTGCCAGCAGCTCGGACACGGACGGAGGAAAACTGTTTTTT
CASSSDTDGGKLFF
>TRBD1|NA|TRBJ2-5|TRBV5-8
TGTGCCAGCAGCTTGCCTGGACAGGGCAAAGAGACCCAGTACTTC
CASSLPGQGKETQYF
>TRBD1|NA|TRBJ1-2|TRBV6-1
TGTGCCAGCAGTGAAAGGGACAGGGCTAACTATGGCTACACCTTC
CASSERDRANYGYTF
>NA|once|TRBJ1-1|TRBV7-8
TGTGCCAGCAGCTTAGGGGCTACTGAAGCTTTCTTT
CASSLGATEAFF
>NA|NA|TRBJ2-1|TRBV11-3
TGTGCCAGCAGCTTAGTAGGCCTGAACGGCAATGAGCAGTTCTTC
CASSLVGLNGNEQFF
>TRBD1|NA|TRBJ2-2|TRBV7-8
TGTGCCAGCTTCCCGGGACAGGGCCCCGGGGAGCTGTTTTTT
CASFPGQGPGELFF
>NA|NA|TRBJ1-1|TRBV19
TGTGCCAGTAGCGACATCTCCGGACAGACTGAAGCTTTCTTT
CASSDISGQTEAFF
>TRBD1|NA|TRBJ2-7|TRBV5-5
TGTGCCAGCAGCTTGGCCGGGACAGGGATCCACGAGCAGTACTTC
CASSLAGTGIHEQYF
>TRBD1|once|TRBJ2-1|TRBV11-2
TGTGCCAGCAGCTCCGCGGACAGGATCTCCTACAATGAGCAGTTCTTC
CASSSADRISYNEQFF
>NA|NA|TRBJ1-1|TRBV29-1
TGCAGCGTTCCTGCAGGGTTTTCCCTGAACACTGAAGCTTTCTTT
CSVPAGFSLNTEAFF
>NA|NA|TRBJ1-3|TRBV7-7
TGTGCCAGCAGCTTAAACCCGGGATCCGGAAACACCATATATTTT
CASSLNPGSGNTIYF
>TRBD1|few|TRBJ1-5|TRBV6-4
TGTGCCAGCACTCCGGGACAGGGTGGCTTGGGCAATCAGCCCCAGCATTTT
CASTPGQGGLGNQPQHF
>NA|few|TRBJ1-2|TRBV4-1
TGCGCCAGCAGCCAGGGAGGGGAGGTTGGCTACACCTTC
CASSQGGEVGYTF